Each of the 22 T cell receptor beta chains below was sequenced from the same sample in a study of T cell changes during pregnancy in multiple sclerosis. Assay: immunoSEQ multiplex PCR; the TCRdb copy retains only in-frame clones and omits some. The profile shows more than 35,000 clones, approximately 91% of them singletons. Material: CD4+ T cells from peripheral blood mononuclear cells, obtained in the second trimester of pregnancy. These receptors were taken from a female donor with multiple sclerosis, enrolled in a pregnancy study.

J is TRBJ2-3 and V is TRBV6-5; D ambiguous. Trimming removed 0 bases at V and 8 bases at J, with 15 bases between. Germline lookup yields CDR1 MNHEY and CDR2 SVGAGI. CDR3 size: 15 residues. The CDR3 sequence: CASSYSGLLPGTQYF. The CDR3 nucleotides read TGTGCCAGCAGTTACTCAGGCCTTCTTCCGGGTACGCAGTATTTT.

CDR3 protein: CASSRDRIYTDTQYF. In DNA form, the CDR3 reads TGTGCCAGTAGTAGAGACAGGATATACACAGATACGCAGTATTTT. V is TRBV19 and J is TRBJ2-3; tentative D call: TRBD1 (6 bases). V shed 4 bases and J shed 2 bases, with 13 bases lying between them. The CDR3 is 15 residues long. Germline CDR1 LNHDA, CDR2 SQIVND (reference sequence).

The chain couples TRBV5-1 to TRBJ2-7, with a weak D call TRBD1 (5 bases). The germline V gene encodes CDR1 SGHRS and CDR2 YFSETQ. CDR3 length equals 14 residues. The V end lost 5 bases, the J end lost 6 bases, and 18 bases lay between the germline ends. The CDR3 DNA reads TGCGCCAGCAGTGTCGGTCAGGGCCCACGCGAGCAGTACTTC. This codes for CASSVGQGPREQYF.

The chain couples TRBV6-5 to TRBJ1-2; 9 bases are a match to TRBD1. The CDR3 covers 14 residues. Looked up from germline, CDR1 is MNHEY and CDR2 is SVGAGI. J gave up 4 bases and V 1 base, and 1 base lay outside the gene matches. This CDR3 is CASSYWGQGYGYTF. As DNA, the CDR3 is TGTGCCAGCAGTTACTGGGGACAGGGCTATGGCTACACCTTC.

Written as DNA, the CDR3 is TGTGCCAGCAGCGGAGATCCCGACAGGGGGGCCAACGTCCTGACTTTC. Residues: CASSGDPDRGANVLTF. The J gene is TRBJ2-6, the V gene TRBV9; D may be TRBD1 (6 bases). Germline-derived CDR1 and CDR2 are SGDLS and YYNGEE. This CDR3 spans 16 amino acids. Trimming took off 3 bases at V and 4 bases at J, with 14 bases between the two ends.

This clone has a single count. V usage is TRBV19 and J usage is TRBJ1-1; no clear D gene. CDR1 is LNHDA and CDR2 is SQIVND in the germline V gene (reference sequence). The CDR3 covers 10 residues. The germline V and J ends were trimmed by 9 bases and 4 bases, with 6 bases remaining between them. This CDR3 is CASGSTEAFF. DNA for the CDR3: TGTGCCAGCGGGAGCACTGAAGCTTTCTTT.

The CDR3 loop is CASSATGTAGNTIYF. CDR3 nucleotides: TGTGCCAGCAGCGCGACCGGGACAGCTGGAAACACCATATATTTT. This chain uses TRBV7-6 with TRBJ1-3; 7 bases agree with TRBD1. The CDR3 has 15 residues. Germline V gives CDR1 SGHVS, CDR2 FNYEAQ. The V segment lost 5 bases and the J segment 2 bases; nucleotides outside the gene matches: 6.

The genes are TRBV18 and TRBJ1-1; D not certain. V lost 3 bases to trimming and J lost 0 bases, with 14 bases between them. Germline V lookup: CDR1 KGHSH, CDR2 LQKENI. The CDR3 runs 16 residues. The chain's CDR3 is CASSPPSGRVNTEAFF. The CDR3 DNA reads TGTGCCAGCTCACCTCCTTCCGGGAGGGTGAACACTGAAGCTTTCTTT.

CDR3 sequence: CASSAGQSGTEAFF. CDR3 DNA: TGTGCCAGCAGCGCCGGACAGTCGGGCACTGAAGCTTTCTTT. The chain employs TRBV9 and TRBJ1-1, with D perhaps matching TRBD1 (6 bases). V was clipped by 3 bases and J by 4 bases, with 13 bases between them. The CDR3 is made up of 14 amino acids. Germline CDR1 SGDLS, CDR2 YYNGEE. The whole variable domain, remainder taken from reference TRBV9 and TRBJ1-1, is DSGVTQTPKHLITATGQRVTLRCSPRSGDLSVYWYQQSLDQGLQFLIQYYNGEERAKGNILERFSAQQFPDLHSELNLSSLELGDSALYFCASSAGQSGTEAFFGQGTRLTVV.

The rearrangement uses TRBV2 and TRBJ2-1; 8 bases align to TRBD2. The V gene's germline CDR1 is SNHLY and CDR2 FYNNEI. The CDR3 has 13 amino acids. With 11 bases clipped from V and 2 bases from J, the junction kept 5 bases outside the gene matches. This chain's CDR3 is CAALRGAYNEQFF. The CDR3 DNA reads as TGTGCCGCCCTGCGGGGGGCCTACAATGAGCAGTTCTTC.

The chain recombines TRBV9 with TRBJ1-5; 7 bases are shared with TRBD1. The ends lost 7 bases at V and 1 base at J; junction bases unmatched: 5. Germline CDR1 is SGDLS and CDR2 is YYNGEE. This CDR3 has 14 residues. CDR3 bases: TGTGCCAGCGGGAGGACAGGAAGCAATCAGCCCCAGCATTTT. The encoded protein is CASGRTGSNQPQHF.

V usage is TRBV10-3 and J usage is TRBJ2-7, with 8 bases fitting TRBD1. The CDR3 covers 14 residues. Germline CDR1 reads ENHRY; CDR2 reads SYGVKD. V lost 3 bases, J lost 3 bases, and 4 bases stayed unmatched. The CDR3 DNA reads TGTGCCATCAGTGAAGGACAGGGCTTCTACGAGCAGTACTTC. As protein: CAISEGQGFYEQYF.

This chain uses TRBV5-1 with TRBJ1-2; D might be TRBD1 (6 bases). The CDR3 totals 12 residues. The germline V gene encodes CDR1 SGHRS and CDR2 YFSETQ. Trimming took off 4 bases at V and 7 bases at J, with 11 bases between the two ends. CDR3 nucleotide sequence: TGCGCCAGCAGCCCAGGGGTCTCTGGCTACACCTTC. Translated, it gives CASSPGVSGYTF.

The chain uses TRBV7-9 and TRBJ2-1, with a possible D match to TRBD2 (5 bases). With 2 bases removed from V and 5 bases from J, the gap between germline ends came to 10 bases. Germline assignment: CDR1 SEHNR and CDR2 FQNEAQ (reference sequence). The CDR3 extends over 14 amino acids. CDR3 loop: CASSLIGDNNEQFF. The DNA of the CDR3 is TGTGCCAGCAGCTTAATCGGGGATAACAATGAGCAGTTCTTC.

The table lists this clone with a count of one. The chain is built from TRBV30 and TRBJ1-5; D uncertain. The CDR3 loop spans 15 amino acids. Germline-derived CDR1 and CDR2 are GTSNPN and SVGIG (reference sequence). Trimming pared 5 bases from V and 1 base from J, leaving 15 bases between. Written as DNA, the CDR3 is TGTGCCTGGCGTAAAGGTGGGGAGAGCAATCAGCCCCAGCATTTT. As protein: CAWRKGGESNQPQHF.

This clone appeared a few times. The chain has TRBV11-2 and TRBJ2-2, with D tentatively TRBD2 (5 bases). The CDR3 contains 12 residues. Per germline, CDR1 SGHAT and CDR2 FQNNGV. The ends were cut back, 8 bases at V and 6 bases at J, with 10 bases in the middle. DNA for the CDR3: TGTGCCAGCCGCGGGCTCTCCGGGGAGCTGTTTTTT. Its protein product is CASRGLSGELFF.

V is TRBV30 and J is TRBJ1-2, with a weak D call TRBD1 (5 bases). There are 13 residues in the CDR3. Trimming stripped 0 bases from V and 5 bases from J, with 10 bases between. Germline V gene data show CDR1 as GTSNPN and CDR2 as SVGIG (reference sequence). CDR3: CAWSVSQGYGYTF. CDR3 DNA: TGTGCCTGGAGTGTATCTCAGGGTTATGGCTACACCTTC.

This chain connects TRBV19 to TRBJ1-4, with TRBD1 identical over 7 bases. The CDR3 loop spans 16 amino acids. J gave up 0 bases and V 4 bases, and 5 bases lay outside the gene matches. Germline V CDR1 and CDR2: LNHDA, SQIVND (reference sequence). Here the CDR3 reads CASSTRQGSTNEKLFF. The CDR3 bases are TGTGCCAGTAGTACCCGACAGGGATCAACTAATGAAAAACTGTTTTTT.

This chain joins TRBV11-2 and TRBJ2-7; 7 nucleotides line up with TRBD2. From germline, CDR1 is SGHAT and CDR2 FQNNGV. The V gene end was trimmed by 2 bases and the J gene end by 0 bases; junction bases not matched to a gene: 4. The CDR3 contains 15 residues. The DNA for the CDR3 is TGTGCCAGCAGCTTACATAGCGGGTTCTCCTACGAGCAGTACTTC. Its protein is CASSLHSGFSYEQYF.

The chain employs TRBV5-5 and TRBJ1-2; 9 positions agree with TRBD1. The CDR3 totals 12 residues. CDR1 and CDR2 from the germline V gene are SGHKS and YYEKEE (reference sequence). The junction had 4 bases not matched to a gene; V was cut back by 4 bases and J by 9 bases. The CDR3 here is CASSVTGGSYTF. The CDR3 region has the DNA TGTGCCAGCAGCGTGACAGGGGGAAGCTACACCTTC.

The rearrangement uses TRBV6-6 and TRBJ2-2; TRBD1 is a possible D gene (5 bases). Trimming removed 6 bases from V and 1 base from J, with 9 bases in between. Germline V CDR1 and CDR2: MNHNY, SVGAGI (reference sequence). This CDR3 region has 14 residues. DNA for the CDR3: TGTGCCAGCAGACCCGGACAGAACACCGGGGAGCTGTTTTTT. Its protein product is CASRPGQNTGELFF.

The chain combines TRBV19 with TRBJ1-5; TRBD1 agrees at 7 bases. V lost 6 bases and J lost 7; bases outside the gene matches: 9. In germline, CDR1 is LNHDA, CDR2 SQIVND (reference sequence). This CDR3 contains 14 residues. The CDR3 spells CASRLEGATQPQHF. Written as DNA, the CDR3 is TGTGCCAGTAGGCTGGAGGGGGCCACCCAGCCCCAGCATTTT.